This T cell receptor beta chain was recovered during a study of CD4 T cells in relation to SARS-CoV-2 and coronaviruses. About the study: PBMCs were cultured with antigen for approximately nine days before TCR beta sequencing. No peptide or an HIV-1 Nef peptide pool served as negative control.

In the case of this clone: The antigen is undetermined.

The germline CDR1 and CDR2 sequences are MNHEY and SVGAGI. The V segment lost 6 bases and the J segment 1 base; nucleotides outside the gene matches: 6. CDR3 length: 15 amino acids. TCRdb keeps only in-frame clones here, not all; method: immunoSEQ multiplex PCR. The sample lists 20,000 or so clones; around 75% were seen once. The unexposed donors gave CD4+ T cells in about 2011-2019, prior to COVID-19. The cells were cultured for about ten days before CD4+ T cells were isolated. This chain uses TRBV6-5 with TRBJ1-1; 9 nucleotides match TRBD1. The receptor's source is a human donor in good health. What was sequenced was CD4+ T cells from PBMCs, cultured in vitro. CDR3 DNA: TGTGCCAGCAGGGCAATGGACAGGGGGAACACTGAAGCTTTCTTT. It encodes CASRAMDRGNTEAFF.